This entry lists 9 T cell receptor beta chains sequenced from one sample in a study of shared clonotypes between healthy human individuals. Cells designated naive CD8 were CD45RO-negative and were positively selected for CCR7, with terminally differentiated effector memory CD45RA+ cells excluded. Some clones are missing from TCRdb's copy, which holds only in-frame ones; the method was immunoSEQ multiplex PCR. The sample lists 2 million or so clones; roughly 94% were seen once. Material: naive CD8+ T cells sorted from blood. All receptors derive from a man younger than 35 in good health.

This chain uses TRBV10-2 with TRBJ1-1, with TRBD1 identical over 7 bases. The ends lost 6 bases at V and 1 base at J; junction bases unmatched: 2. The germline CDR1 and CDR2 sequences are WSHSY and SAAADI. The length of the CDR3 is 13 residues. DNA for the CDR3: TGCGCCAGCAGGGCAGGGGGGAACACTGAAGCTTTCTTT. Protein sequence: CASRAGGNTEAFF.

Details on this clone: Distinct nucleotide sequences in the sample also encode this CDR3. The genes are TRBV5-1 and TRBJ2-7; 9 bases map to TRBD1. The CDR3 runs to 14 residues. V was clipped by 3 bases and J by 2 bases; unmatched bases: 3. Germline lookup yields CDR1 SGHRS and CDR2 YFSETQ. The CDR3 is CASSWGQGTYEQYF. Here the CDR3 DNA reads TGCGCCAGCAGCTGGGGACAGGGAACCTACGAGCAGTACTTC.

V is TRBV27 and J is TRBJ1-5, with 7 nucleotides matching TRBD1. The CDR3 spans 13 residues. V dropped 5 bases and J dropped 5; count of bases not matched to a gene: 3. Germline loops: CDR1 MNHEY, CDR2 SMNVEV (reference sequence). CDR3 protein: CASSATGDQPQHF. The CDR3, as DNA: TGTGCCAGCAGTGCCACAGGGGATCAGCCCCAGCATTTT.

The rearrangement links TRBV6-5 to TRBJ1-1; a possible D gene is TRBD1 (5 bases). The CDR3 length is 14 residues. Germline loops: CDR1 MNHEY, CDR2 SVGAGI. The V end was cut by 6 bases, the J end by 0 bases, with 11 bases between. Here the CDR3 reads CASRGWGLNTEAFF. The CDR3 DNA is TGTGCCAGCAGGGGATGGGGGTTGAACACTGAAGCTTTCTTT.

The V call is TRBV7-9, the J call TRBJ2-7, with TRBD1 matching 10 bases. Germline values: CDR1 SEHNR, CDR2 FQNEAQ (reference sequence). V trimming: 5 bases; J trimming: 3 bases; junction bases outside the gene matches: 7. CDR3 length: 15 amino acids. The CDR3 sequence is CASSTGQGGDYEQYF. CDR3 DNA: TGTGCCAGCAGCACCGGACAGGGGGGTGACTACGAGCAGTACTTC.

Concerning this clone itself: This sample also contains other DNA sequences that code for the same CDR3. The chain joins TRBV27 to TRBJ2-7; tentatively, D is TRBD2 (5 bases). V was clipped by 5 bases and J by 1 base, with 6 bases between them. The CDR3 sequence is 12 residues long. Germline-derived CDR1 and CDR2 are MNHEY and SMNVEV (reference sequence). CDR3 sequence (DNA): TGTGCCAGCAGTACGGGGTCCTACGAGCAGTACTTC. Protein sequence: CASSTGSYEQYF.

V gene TRBV10-3 combines with J gene TRBJ2-1, with 7 nucleotides matching TRBD2. The length of the CDR3 is 16 residues. Germline values: CDR1 ENHRY, CDR2 SYGVKD. The J segment lost 6 bases and the V segment lost 11 bases, leaving 19 bases of the junction unmatched. The CDR3 DNA reads as TGTGCCTCAGGTGGTCGGGGGGACCTCGCCTTCAATGAGCAGTTCTTC. Translating it yields CASGGRGDLAFNEQFF.

About this clone: The same CDR3 arises from other DNA sequences in this sample as well. The J gene is TRBJ2-2, the V gene TRBV6-5; 7 positions agree with TRBD1. The CDR3 is 15 amino acids. Germline loops: CDR1 MNHEY, CDR2 SVGAGI. Trimming cost V 5 bases and J 1 base; bases outside gene matches: 4. The CDR3 nucleotides are TGTGCCAGCAGTCGAACAGGGGAGAACACCGGGGAGCTGTTTTTT. Its protein is CASSRTGENTGELFF.

The V gene is TRBV10-2, the J gene TRBJ2-1, with 12 bases aligning to TRBD2. The junction had 6 bases not matched to a gene; V was cut back by 6 bases and J by 6 bases. CDR3 length: 15 residues. CDR1 and CDR2 from the germline V gene are WSHSY and SAAADI. As DNA, the CDR3 is TGCGCCAGCAGCCTCCTGACTAGCGGGGGCAATGAGCAGTTCTTC. Its protein is CASSLLTSGGNEQFF.